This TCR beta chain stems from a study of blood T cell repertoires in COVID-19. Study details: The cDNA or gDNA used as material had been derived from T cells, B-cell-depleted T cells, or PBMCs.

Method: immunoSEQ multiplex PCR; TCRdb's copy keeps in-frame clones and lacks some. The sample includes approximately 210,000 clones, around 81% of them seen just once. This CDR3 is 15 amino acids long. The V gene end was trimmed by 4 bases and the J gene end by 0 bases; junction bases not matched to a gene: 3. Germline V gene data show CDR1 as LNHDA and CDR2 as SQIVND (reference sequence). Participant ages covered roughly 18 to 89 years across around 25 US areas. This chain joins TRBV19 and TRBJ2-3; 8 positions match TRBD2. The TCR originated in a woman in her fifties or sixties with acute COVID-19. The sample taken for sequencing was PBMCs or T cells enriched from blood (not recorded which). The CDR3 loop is CASSKLAESTDTQYF. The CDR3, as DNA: TGTGCCAGTAGTAAACTAGCGGAAAGCACAGATACGCAGTATTTT.